Included here is one TCR beta chain sequence, with context. Authors' data handling: The assay estimated nucleated cells by amplifying reference gene primers. Some clones are missing from TCRdb's copy, which holds only in-frame ones; the method was immunoSEQ multiplex PCR. Clone size and V and J calls were adopted from that table, with D and trimming inferred from the DNA. The sample gives roughly 160,000 clones, roughly 86% of which show up once; 2.5% to 3% is in the top ten. Patients in Seattle were enrolled during active infection, then followed longitudinally. These data originate in a study of blood T cell repertoires in COVID-19. For the study at large: Donors in the United States, Italy and Spain gave samples during acute or convalescent COVID-19. T cells, B-cell-depleted T cells, or PBMCs provided the cDNA or gDNA that served as material.

CDR1 is SGHTA and CDR2 is FQGTGA in the germline V gene. After removal of 5 bases from V and 0 bases from J, the junction contained 6 bases not matched to a gene. The CDR3 length is 15 residues. The receptor's source is a woman of 80 years or more with COVID-19, enrolled during active disease. The chain recombines TRBV7-3 with TRBJ1-2; the match to TRBD1 covers 7 bases. Sequenced: peripheral blood. The DNA for the CDR3 is TGTGCCAGCAGCCCCGGGACAGACCCTAACTATGGCTACACCTTC. Its protein is CASSPGTDPNYGYTF.